A single sample gave rise to the 5 T cell receptor beta chains below, sequenced in a study of control samples from healthy donors and cancer patients. Sequencing used immunoSEQ multiplex PCR; TCRdb keeps in-frame clones, though not all of them. This table has 90,000 to 140,000 clones, 80% to 90% appearing once. What was sequenced was blood. These receptors originate from a woman between 45 and 60 years old in good health.

The chain recombines TRBV29-1 with TRBJ1-1; D not resolved. There are 12 residues in the CDR3. In germline, CDR1 is SQVTM, CDR2 ANQGSEA. V dropped 8 bases and J dropped 1 base, with 11 bases sitting between them. The CDR3 coding sequence is TGCAGCACAAAGATCCAGAACACTGAAGCTTTCTTT. This translates into CSTKIQNTEAFF.

J is TRBJ1-4 and V is TRBV15; tentatively, D is TRBD1 (5 bases). This CDR3 is built from 17 residues. V was pared by 6 bases and J by 3 bases, with 20 bases between. CDR1 is LNHNV and CDR2 is YYDKDF in the germline V gene (reference sequence). The CDR3 sequence is CATRSRGRNTANEKLFF. The CDR3 region has the DNA TGTGCCACCAGGTCTAGGGGCCGGAATACAGCTAATGAAAAACTGTTTTTT. Full variable domain (outside the CDR3, taken from reference TRBV15 and TRBJ1-4): DAMVIQNPRYQVTQFGKPVTLSCSQTLNHNVMYWYQQKSSQAPKLLFHYYDKDFNNEADTPDNFQSRRPNTSFCFLDIRSPGLGDTAMYLCATRSRGRNTANEKLFFGSGTQLSVL.

The CDR3 region has the DNA TGTGCCAGCAGCCAAGTGAGGACGGAAGCTTTCTTT. Its translation is CASSQVRTEAFF. V is TRBV14 and J is TRBJ1-1; D not resolved. The CDR3 covers 12 residues. The V end was cut by 1 base, the J end by 8 bases, with 8 bases between. CDR1 and CDR2 (germline): SGHDN, FVKESK.

The V and J genes are TRBV7-6 and TRBJ2-1; TRBD2 matches at 13 bases. Losses at the gene ends were 2 bases for V and 9 bases for J; bases not matched to a gene: 7. From germline, CDR1 is SGHVS and CDR2 FNYEAQ. This CDR3 comprises 16 residues. The CDR3 nucleotides are TGTGCCAGCAGCTTACCTAGGACTAGCGGGAGAATTGAGCAGTTCTTC. Its translation is CASSLPRTSGRIEQFF.

The CDR3, as DNA: TGTGCCAGCAGCCGACTAGCGGGAGGGAGTGAGCAGTTCTTC. Protein sequence: CASSRLAGGSEQFF. The chain joins TRBV7-3 to TRBJ2-1; 14 bases align to TRBD2. Looked up from germline, CDR1 is SGHTA and CDR2 is FQGTGA. V lost 5 bases and J lost 9; bases outside the gene matches: 3. The CDR3 is 14 amino acids.